The present entry profiles one T cell receptor (beta chain) with its context. The study assigned cohorts using participant-reported clinical history. Per the study methods: Estimates of nucleated cell counts were drawn from the amplification of reference gene primers. Data came from immunoSEQ multiplex PCR; TCRdb stores just in-frame clones and leaves some out. V, J and clone size were drawn from that table, and D and trimming were deduced from the DNA. The repertoire includes hundreds of thousands of clones, 80% to 85% of them detected once, and 4.5% to 6% sits in the top ten. This sample was included in a study of blood T cell repertoires in COVID-19. Study background: From T cells, B-cell-depleted T cells, or PBMCs came the material, which was cDNA or gDNA.

The sequence derives from a middle-aged man who had been exposed to COVID-19. Sequencing was done on a sample of PBMCs or T cells enriched from blood (not recorded which).

As DNA, the CDR3 is TGCAGCGTTGTCGTTGGAGCGGATACGCAGTATTTT. Protein sequence: CSVVVGADTQYF. The J gene is TRBJ2-3, the V gene TRBV29-1; D gene unclear. V was clipped by 4 bases and J by 6 bases, with 11 bases between them. The CDR3 loop spans 12 amino acids. Germline CDR1 is SQVTM and CDR2 is ANQGSEA.